This T cell receptor (beta chain) originates from a study of T cell responses to AZD1222 COVID-19 vaccine. Trimming took 2 bases from V and 2 from J, leaving 13 bases between them. The V gene's germline CDR1 is MNHNS and CDR2 SASEGT. The CDR3 is 15 residues long. This clone was detected once. The table came from immunoSEQ multiplex PCR; TCRdb's copy has only in-frame clones and leaves some out. The data hold about 210,000 clones, with roughly 94% observed a single time. This specimen was peripheral blood, taken 28 days after the second dose of the MenACWY control vaccine. The sequence came from an adult who received the MenACWY meningococcal vaccine as a control. The genes are TRBV6-1 and TRBJ2-7; perhaps TRBD2 as D (5 bases). The CDR3 DNA follows: TGTGCCAGCAGTGAACCGGCTAGCTCCCCCTACGAGCAGTACTTC. It codes for CASSEPASSPYEQYF.